This T cell receptor (beta chain) comes out of a study of blood T cell repertoires in COVID-19. Turning to the study itself: The origin of the acute and convalescent COVID-19 samples was the United States, Italy and Spain. Nucleic acid was either cDNA or gDNA, and it came from T cells, B-cell-depleted T cells, or PBMCs.

This clone was found many times. In the authors' methods: Amplification of reference gene primers provided the estimated nucleated cell counts. The data were produced by immunoSEQ multiplex PCR, yet TCRdb's version contains in-frame clones alone and is incomplete. For V, J and clone size, that table is used; D and trimming come from the DNA. This sample carries about 200,000 clones, about 82% of them seen once, and the ten largest clones take under 0.95%. This CDR3 spans 14 amino acids. J gave up 4 bases and V 4 bases, and 6 bases lay outside the gene matches. Germline CDR1 and CDR2: LGHDT and YNNKEL (reference sequence). Seattle participants joined during active infection and were tracked over time.

The J gene is TRBJ1-2, the V gene TRBV3-1 (or the pseudogene TRBV3-2); TRBD1 aligns across 7 bases. The receptor's source is a man in his 60s with COVID-19, enrolled during active disease. Sequencing was carried out using peripheral blood. For the CDR3, the DNA is TGTGCCAGCAGCCCCAGACAGGGAAGCTATGGCTACACCTTC. Amino acid sequence: CASSPRQGSYGYTF.